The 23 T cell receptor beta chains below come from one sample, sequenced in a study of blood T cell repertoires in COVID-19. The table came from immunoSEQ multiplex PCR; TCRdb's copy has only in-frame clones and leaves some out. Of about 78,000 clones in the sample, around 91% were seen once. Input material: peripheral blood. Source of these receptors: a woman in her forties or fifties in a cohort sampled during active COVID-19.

DNA for the CDR3: TGTGCCACCAGCAGAGAGAACCCCGGGCGGGACAGATTCGGCTATGGCTACACCTTC. Its translation is CATSRENPGRDRFGYGYTF. The V and J genes are TRBV15 and TRBJ1-2; 7 bases match TRBD1. CDR1 is LNHNV and CDR2 is YYDKDF in the germline V gene (reference sequence). This CDR3 spans 19 amino acids. The ends lost 0 bases at V and 4 bases at J; junction bases unmatched: 17. The full variable domain, its missing parts supplied by reference TRBV15 and TRBJ1-2, is DAMVIQNPRYQVTQFGKPVTLSCSQTLNHNVMYWYQQKSSQAPKLLFHYYDKDFNNEADTPDNFQSRRPNTSFCFLDIRSPGLGDTAMYLCATSRENPGRDRFGYGYTFGSGTRLTVV.

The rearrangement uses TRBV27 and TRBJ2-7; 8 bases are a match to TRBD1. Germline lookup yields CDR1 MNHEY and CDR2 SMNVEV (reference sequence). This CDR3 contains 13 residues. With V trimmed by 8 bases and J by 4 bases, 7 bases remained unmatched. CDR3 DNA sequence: TGTGCCAGCGGCATCACAGGGGGGTACGAGCAGTACTTC. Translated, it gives CASGITGGYEQYF.

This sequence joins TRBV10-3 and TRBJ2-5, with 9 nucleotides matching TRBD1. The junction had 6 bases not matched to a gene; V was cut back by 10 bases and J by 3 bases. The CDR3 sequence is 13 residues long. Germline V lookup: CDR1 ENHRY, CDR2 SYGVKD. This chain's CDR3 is CATLGQGKETQYF. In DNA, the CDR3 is TGTGCCACCTTAGGACAGGGGAAAGAGACCCAGTACTTC.

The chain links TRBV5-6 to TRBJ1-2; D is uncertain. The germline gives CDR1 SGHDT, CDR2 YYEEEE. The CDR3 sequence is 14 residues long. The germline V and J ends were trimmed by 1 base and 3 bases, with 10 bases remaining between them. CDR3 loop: CASSLRQNDYGYTF. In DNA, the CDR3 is TGTGCCAGCAGCTTGAGACAAAATGACTATGGCTACACCTTC.

The CDR3 DNA reads TGCGCCACTAAGGCGGGAACGAGGAACAATGAGCAGTTCTTC. Protein: CATKAGTRNNEQFF. The V gene is TRBV5-1, the J gene TRBJ2-1; a weak D match, TRBD2 (6 bases). Trimming left V 9 bases short and J 5 bases short, with 18 bases between. The CDR3 length is 14 residues. The germline V gene has CDR1 SGHRS and CDR2 YFSETQ.

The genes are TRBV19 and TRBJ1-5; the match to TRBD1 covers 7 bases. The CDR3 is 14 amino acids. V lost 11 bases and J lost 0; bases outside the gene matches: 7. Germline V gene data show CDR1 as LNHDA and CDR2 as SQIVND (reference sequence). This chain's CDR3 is CAARGQFSNQPQHF. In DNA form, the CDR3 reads TGTGCCGCAAGGGGACAGTTTAGCAATCAGCCCCAGCATTTT. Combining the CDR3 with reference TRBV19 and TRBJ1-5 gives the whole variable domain DGGITQSPKYLFRKEGQNVTLSCEQNLNHDAMYWYRQDPGQGLRLIYYSQIVNDFQKGDIAEGYSVSREKKESFPLTVTSAQKNPTAFYLCAARGQFSNQPQHFGDGTRLSIL.

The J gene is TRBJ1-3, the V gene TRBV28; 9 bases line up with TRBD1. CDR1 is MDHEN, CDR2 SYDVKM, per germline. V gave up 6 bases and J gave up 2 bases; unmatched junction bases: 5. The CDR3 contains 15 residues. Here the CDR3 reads CASSPGTGTGNTIYF. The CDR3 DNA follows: TGTGCCAGCAGCCCAGGGACAGGGACTGGAAACACCATATATTTT.

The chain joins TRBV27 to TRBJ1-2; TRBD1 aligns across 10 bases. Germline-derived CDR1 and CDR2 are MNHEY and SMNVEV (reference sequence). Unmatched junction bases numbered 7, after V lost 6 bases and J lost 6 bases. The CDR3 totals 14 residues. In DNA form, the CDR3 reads TGTGCCAGCAGCCCCGGGACAGGGGAAGATGGCTACACCTTC. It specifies CASSPGTGEDGYTF.

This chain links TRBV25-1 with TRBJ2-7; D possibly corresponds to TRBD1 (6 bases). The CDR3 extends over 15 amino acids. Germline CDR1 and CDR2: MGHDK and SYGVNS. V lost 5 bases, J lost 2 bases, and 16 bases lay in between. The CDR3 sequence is CASSSRGRRTYEQYF. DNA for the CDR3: TGTGCCAGCAGTTCGAGGGGGAGACGAACCTACGAGCAGTACTTC.

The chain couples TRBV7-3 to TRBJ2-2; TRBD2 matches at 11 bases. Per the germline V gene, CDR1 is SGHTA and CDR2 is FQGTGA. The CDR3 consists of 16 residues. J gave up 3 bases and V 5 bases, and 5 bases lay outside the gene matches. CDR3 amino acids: CASSTGLAAYTGELFF. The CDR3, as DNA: TGTGCCAGCAGCACGGGACTAGCGGCCTACACCGGGGAGCTGTTTTTT.

CDR3 residues: CASSLAVGQPQHF. The DNA of the CDR3 is TGTGCCAGCAGTTTAGCAGTCGGGCAGCCCCAGCATTTT. The chain employs TRBV27 and TRBJ1-5, with D unresolved. CDR1 is MNHEY and CDR2 is SMNVEV in the germline V gene (reference sequence). V lost 2 bases and J 7 bases, leaving 9 bases between the germline ends. There are 13 residues in the CDR3.

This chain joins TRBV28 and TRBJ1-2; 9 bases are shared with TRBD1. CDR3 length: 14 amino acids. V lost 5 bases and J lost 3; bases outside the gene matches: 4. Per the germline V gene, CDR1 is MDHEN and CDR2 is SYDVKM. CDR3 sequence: CASSVDRGDYGYTF. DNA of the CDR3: TGTGCCAGCAGTGTAGACAGGGGGGACTATGGCTACACCTTC.

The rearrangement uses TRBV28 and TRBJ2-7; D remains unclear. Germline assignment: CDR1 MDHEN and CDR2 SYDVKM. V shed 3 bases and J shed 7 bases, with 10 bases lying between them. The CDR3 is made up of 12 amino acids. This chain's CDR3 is CASSFGSVEQYF. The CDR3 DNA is TGTGCCAGCAGTTTCGGGTCGGTGGAGCAGTACTTC.

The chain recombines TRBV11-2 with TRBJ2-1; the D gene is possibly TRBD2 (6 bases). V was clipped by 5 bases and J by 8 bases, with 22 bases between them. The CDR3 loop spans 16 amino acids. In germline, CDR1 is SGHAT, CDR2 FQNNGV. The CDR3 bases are TGTGCCAGCAGCCCCGGGGGTGCCGTAGGGGCCGATGAGCAGTTCTTC. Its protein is CASSPGGAVGADEQFF.

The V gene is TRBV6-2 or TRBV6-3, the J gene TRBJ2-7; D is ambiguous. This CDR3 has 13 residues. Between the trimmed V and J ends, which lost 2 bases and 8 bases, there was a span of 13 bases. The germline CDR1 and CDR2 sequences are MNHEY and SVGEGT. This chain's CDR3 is CASSYGQATQQYF. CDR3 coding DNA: TGTGCCAGCAGTTACGGGCAGGCTACCCAGCAGTACTTC.

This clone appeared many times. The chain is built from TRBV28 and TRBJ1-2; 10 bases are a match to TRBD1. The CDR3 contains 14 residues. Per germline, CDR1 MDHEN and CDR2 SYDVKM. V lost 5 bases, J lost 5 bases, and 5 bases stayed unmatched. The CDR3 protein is CASSPGTGVYGYTF. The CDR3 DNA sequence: TGTGCCAGCAGTCCCGGGACAGGGGTTTATGGCTACACCTTC.

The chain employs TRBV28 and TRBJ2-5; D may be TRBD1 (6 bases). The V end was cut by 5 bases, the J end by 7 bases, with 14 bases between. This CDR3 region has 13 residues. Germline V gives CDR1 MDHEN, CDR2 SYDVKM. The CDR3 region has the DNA TGTGCCAGCAGTGAACACAGGGCGGGGACCCAGTACTTC. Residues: CASSEHRAGTQYF. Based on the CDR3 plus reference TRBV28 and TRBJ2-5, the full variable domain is DVKVTQSSRYLVKRTGEKVFLECVQDMDHENMFWYRQDPGLGLRLIYFSYDVKMKEKGDIPEGYSVSREKKERFSLILESASTNQTSMYLCASSEHRAGTQYFGPGTRLLVL.

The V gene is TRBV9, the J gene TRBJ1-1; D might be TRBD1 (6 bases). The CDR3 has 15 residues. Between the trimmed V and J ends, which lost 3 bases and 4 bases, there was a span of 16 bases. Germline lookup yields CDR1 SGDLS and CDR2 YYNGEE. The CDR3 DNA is TGTGCCAGCAGCGAGAGACGGGGGGCTAGCACTGAAGCTTTCTTT. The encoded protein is CASSERRGASTEAFF.

The CDR3 loop reads CASSLYPLYPDSSYGYTF. The CDR3 bases are TGTGCCAGCAGCTTATACCCACTTTACCCCGACAGTTCCTATGGCTACACCTTC. The chain uses TRBV7-3 and TRBJ1-2; maybe TRBD1 (5 bases). V was shortened by 2 bases and J by 4 bases, with 23 bases between the two germline ends. From germline, CDR1 is SGHTA and CDR2 FQGTGA. The CDR3 totals 18 residues. Combining the CDR3 with reference TRBV7-3 and TRBJ1-2 gives the whole variable domain GAGVSQTPSNKVTEKGKYVELRCDPISGHTALYWYRQSLGQGPEFLIYFQGTGAADDSGLPNDRFFAVRPEGSVSTLKIQRTERGDSAVYLCASSLYPLYPDSSYGYTFGSGTRLTVV.

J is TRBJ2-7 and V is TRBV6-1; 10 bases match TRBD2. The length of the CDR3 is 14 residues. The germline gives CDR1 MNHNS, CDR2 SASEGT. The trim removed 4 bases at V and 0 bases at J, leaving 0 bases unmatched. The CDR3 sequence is CASSVAGGSYEQYF. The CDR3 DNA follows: TGTGCCAGCAGTGTAGCGGGAGGCTCCTACGAGCAGTACTTC.

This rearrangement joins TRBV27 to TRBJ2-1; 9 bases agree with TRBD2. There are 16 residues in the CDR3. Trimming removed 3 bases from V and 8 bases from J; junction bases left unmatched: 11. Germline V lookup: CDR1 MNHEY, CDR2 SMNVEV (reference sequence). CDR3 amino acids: CASSFKSGTSWDEQFF. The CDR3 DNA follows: TGTGCCAGCAGTTTTAAATCCGGGACTAGCTGGGATGAGCAGTTCTTC.

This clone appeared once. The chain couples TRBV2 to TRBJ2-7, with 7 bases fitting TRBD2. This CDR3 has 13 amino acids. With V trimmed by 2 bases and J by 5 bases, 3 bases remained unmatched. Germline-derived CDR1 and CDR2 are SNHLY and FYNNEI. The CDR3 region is CASSERREHEQYF. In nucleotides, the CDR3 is TGTGCCAGCAGTGAAAGGCGGGAGCACGAGCAGTACTTC.

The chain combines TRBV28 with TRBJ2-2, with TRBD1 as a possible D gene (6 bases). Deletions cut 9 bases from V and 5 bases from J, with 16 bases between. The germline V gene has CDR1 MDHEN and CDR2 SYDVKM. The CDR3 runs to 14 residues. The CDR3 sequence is CASGGSQRTGELFF. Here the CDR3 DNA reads TGTGCCAGTGGGGGCAGCCAGCGAACCGGGGAGCTGTTTTTT.